The 26 T cell receptor beta chains below were found in one sample sequenced in a study of blood T cell repertoires in COVID-19. The table came from immunoSEQ multiplex PCR; TCRdb's copy has only in-frame clones and leaves some out. The sample contains fewer than 150,000 clones, roughly 80% of which appear only once. The sample consisted of peripheral blood. The receptors stem from a man between 60 and 75 years old who had recovered from COVID-19.

V is TRBV5-1 and J is TRBJ1-3; D gene ambiguous. The germline V gene encodes CDR1 SGHRS and CDR2 YFSETQ. The ends were cut back, 4 bases at V and 2 bases at J, with 13 bases in the middle. The CDR3 loop spans 15 amino acids. The CDR3 DNA reads as TGCGCCAGCAGCCTAGGGAGGGATGCTGGAAACACCATATATTTT. This translates into CASSLGRDAGNTIYF. The whole variable domain, filled in from reference TRBV5-1 and TRBJ1-3, reads KAGVTQTPRYLIKTRGQQVTLSCSPISGHRSVSWYQQTPGQGLQFLFEYFSETQRNKGNFPGRFSGRQFSNSRSEMNVSTLELGDSALYLCASSLGRDAGNTIYFGEGSWLTVV.

The gene calls are TRBV4-2 and TRBJ2-7; no reliable D call. CDR1 LGHNA and CDR2 YNFKEQ come from the germline V gene. CDR3 length: 13 residues. V was cut by 1 base and J by 6 bases, with 10 bases left in between. DNA for the CDR3: TGTGCCAGCAGCCAAGCCGCGGCTCTCGAGCAGTACTTC. Translation gives CASSQAAALEQYF.

This clone was found a few times. The V call is TRBV6-5, the J call TRBJ2-7; a possible D gene is TRBD1 (6 bases). Germline lookup yields CDR1 MNHEY and CDR2 SVGAGI. The CDR3 consists of 11 residues. The V end was cut by 4 bases, the J end by 12 bases, with 13 bases between. Written as DNA, the CDR3 is TGTGCCAGCAGTTTTAACAGGGTACGGTACTTC. Its translation: CASSFNRVRYF.

V and J are TRBV28 and TRBJ2-7; 8 bases are a match to TRBD2. V was pared by 6 bases and J by 3 bases, with 10 bases of the junction left unmatched. Germline V gene sequence: CDR1 MDHEN, CDR2 SYDVKM. CDR3 length equals 15 residues. As DNA, the CDR3 is TGTGCCAGCAGAGACCGATTAGCGGGAATCTACGAGCAGTACTTC. Protein sequence: CASRDRLAGIYEQYF. Using reference TRBV28 and TRBJ2-7 for the parts outside the CDR3, the full variable domain is DVKVTQSSRYLVKRTGEKVFLECVQDMDHENMFWYRQDPGLGLRLIYFSYDVKMKEKGDIPEGYSVSREKKERFSLILESASTNQTSMYLCASRDRLAGIYEQYFGPGTRLTVT.

In nucleotides, the CDR3 is TGTGCCACCAGCAGCAAAACCGAGCTCAACTATGGCTACACCTTC. Its protein product is CATSSKTELNYGYTF. V usage is TRBV15 and J usage is TRBJ1-2; D unclear. Trimming cost V 3 bases and J 2 bases, with 13 bases left between them. The CDR3 covers 15 residues. Germline V gene data show CDR1 as LNHNV and CDR2 as YYDKDF (reference sequence).

The CDR3: CASLAGGPSDTQYF. The DNA for the CDR3 is TGTGCCAGCCTAGCGGGAGGGCCCTCAGATACGCAGTATTTT. The chain combines TRBV5-8 with TRBJ2-3; 12 positions match TRBD2. The CDR3 totals 14 residues. Germline CDR1 reads SGHTS; CDR2 reads YDEGEE. With 7 bases clipped from V and 4 bases from J, the junction kept 4 bases outside the gene matches.

V usage is TRBV12-3 or TRBV12-4 and J usage is TRBJ1-5; tentatively, D is TRBD1 (5 bases). This CDR3 has 13 amino acids. V shed 3 bases and J shed 6 bases, with 9 bases lying between them. CDR3 nucleotide sequence: TGTGCCAGCAGTTTGACAGTAGGTCAGCCCCAGCATTTT. It encodes CASSLTVGQPQHF.

The chain recombines TRBV21-1 with TRBJ2-3; the tabulated D call, TRBD1, remains unverified against the DNA. TRBV21-1 is listed as a pseudogene. CDR3 length: 16 amino acids. CDR3 nucleotides: TGTGCCAGCAGCAAAGATAAGACAACAGGCACAGATACGCAGTATTTT. Amino acids: CASSKDKTTGTDTQYF.

V gene TRBV7-2 combines with J gene TRBJ2-7; 7 bases are shared with TRBD1. Germline trimming cut 1 base from V and 6 bases from J; bases unmatched to any gene: 6. CDR3 length equals 14 residues. Germline CDR1 reads SGHTA; CDR2 reads FQGNSA. The CDR3 is CASSLGGQSGEQYF. In DNA, the CDR3 is TGTGCCAGCAGCTTAGGGGGACAGTCGGGCGAGCAGTACTTC.

V is TRBV6-6 and J is TRBJ1-1, with D possibly TRBD1 on 6 matching bases. The length of the CDR3 is 13 residues. Per the germline V gene, CDR1 is MNHNY and CDR2 is SVGAGI (reference sequence). The germline V and J ends were trimmed by 2 bases and 5 bases, with 9 bases remaining between them. The CDR3, as DNA: TGTGCCAGCAGTTACATCCAGGGGACTGAAGCTTTCTTT. This codes for CASSYIQGTEAFF.

The sample holds one count of this clone. In DNA, the CDR3 is TGTGCCAGCAGTGCCCAAGCAGGGAGGGGACAAGAGACCCAGTACTTC. Its protein is CASSAQAGRGQETQYF. The genes are TRBV6-1 and TRBJ2-5; 7 nucleotides line up with TRBD2. The CDR3 is 16 residues long. Trimming took 4 bases from V and 2 from J; bases not matched to a gene: 10. In germline, CDR1 is MNHNS, CDR2 SASEGT.

The gene calls are TRBV28 and TRBJ2-1; 8 positions match TRBD1. Germline V CDR1 and CDR2: MDHEN, SYDVKM. Trimming cost V 4 bases and J 0 bases; bases outside gene matches: 5. The CDR3 runs 16 residues. CDR3 loop: CASSSTTGGSYNEQFF. CDR3 bases: TGTGCCAGCAGTTCCACCACAGGGGGCTCCTACAATGAGCAGTTCTTC.

The J gene is TRBJ2-1, the V gene TRBV28, with 10 bases that match TRBD2. This CDR3 region has 15 residues. The V gene's germline CDR1 is MDHEN and CDR2 SYDVKM. The J segment lost 7 bases and the V segment lost 6 bases, leaving 9 bases of the junction unmatched. This chain's CDR3 is CASRPTSGEGNEQFF. The CDR3 nucleotides are TGTGCCAGCAGACCTACTAGCGGGGAAGGTAATGAGCAGTTCTTC.

The CDR3 is CASSQGDRELYGYTF. The CDR3 DNA reads TGTGCCTCGAGCCAGGGGGACAGGGAATTGTATGGCTACACCTTC. The rearrangement joins TRBV19 to TRBJ1-2, with 9 positions matching TRBD1. Unmatched junction bases numbered 15, after V lost 11 bases and J lost 5 bases. This CDR3 is built from 15 residues. The germline V gene has CDR1 LNHDA and CDR2 SQIVND (reference sequence).

This chain links TRBV25-1 with TRBJ2-3; a weak D match, TRBD1 (6 bases). Between the trimmed V and J ends, which lost 5 bases and 0 bases, there was a span of 15 bases. This CDR3 region has 16 residues. Germline V lookup: CDR1 MGHDK, CDR2 SYGVNS. The CDR3 loop reads CASSPRTVFSTDTQYF. The CDR3, as DNA: TGTGCCAGCAGTCCTCGGACAGTTTTTAGCACAGATACGCAGTATTTT.

The chain uses TRBV9 and TRBJ1-1; the match to TRBD1 covers 8 bases. With 4 bases clipped from V and 3 bases from J, the junction kept 5 bases outside the gene matches. In germline, CDR1 is SGDLS, CDR2 YYNGEE. The CDR3 is 14 amino acids. The CDR3 DNA sequence: TGTGCCAGCAGCATCGGACAGGGCTACACTGAAGCTTTCTTT. Protein sequence: CASSIGQGYTEAFF.

The chain employs TRBV5-5 and TRBJ2-3; D is possibly TRBD1 (6 bases). The CDR3 contains 16 residues. Germline V gives CDR1 SGHKS, CDR2 YYEKEE (reference sequence). Trimming removed 1 base at V and 2 bases at J, with 14 bases between. The CDR3 sequence is CASSLSVMGATDTQYF. The CDR3 bases are TGTGCCAGCAGCTTGTCAGTGATGGGGGCCACAGATACGCAGTATTTT.

The rearrangement uses TRBV5-4 and TRBJ2-7; 10 bases are a match to TRBD1. Germline V gene data show CDR1 as SGHNT and CDR2 as YYREEE (reference sequence). The CDR3 is 15 residues long. V was clipped by 4 bases and J by 3 bases; unmatched bases: 7. The DNA of the CDR3 is TGTGCCAGCAGCCCTGGGACAGGGGCCGTCTACGAGCAGTACTTC. Translated: CASSPGTGAVYEQYF.

The genes are TRBV19 and TRBJ1-4; the match to TRBD1 covers 7 bases. Germline loops: CDR1 LNHDA, CDR2 SQIVND (reference sequence). The CDR3 runs 16 residues. V lost 4 bases to trimming and J lost 0 bases; unmatched junction nucleotides: 5. CDR3 sequence reads: CASSRPGQPTNEKLFF. CDR3 nucleotides: TGTGCCAGTAGTAGGCCGGGACAGCCAACTAATGAAAAACTGTTTTTT.

In DNA form, the CDR3 reads TGTGCCAGCAGGAAAAGCGGGAGCATGAATGAGCAGTTCTTC. It is translated as CASRKSGSMNEQFF. The rearrangement links TRBV6-5 to TRBJ2-1, with TRBD2 matching over 8 bases. Germline V gives CDR1 MNHEY, CDR2 SVGAGI. With 6 bases clipped from V and 7 bases from J, the junction kept 8 bases outside the gene matches. The CDR3 sequence is 14 residues long.

This chain uses TRBV11-3 with TRBJ1-6, with TRBD1 identical over 8 bases. With 5 bases clipped from V and 7 bases from J, the junction kept 7 bases outside the gene matches. CDR1 and CDR2 (germline): SGHNT, YENEEA. The CDR3 covers 15 residues. CDR3 coding DNA: TGTGCCAGCAGCCTCGGACAGGGACGAAATTCACCCCTCCACTTT. It specifies CASSLGQGRNSPLHF.

The chain joins TRBV10-3 to TRBJ2-5; maybe TRBD1 (5 bases). This CDR3 region has 16 residues. Trimming pared 0 bases from V and 1 base from J, leaving 12 bases between. Per the germline V gene, CDR1 is ENHRY and CDR2 is SYGVKD. Here the CDR3 DNA reads TGTGCCATCAGTGAGTCGACGTCAGGGTCCCAAGAGACCCAGTACTTC. Protein product: CAISESTSGSQETQYF.

V gene TRBV3-1 (or the pseudogene TRBV3-2) combines with J gene TRBJ2-7; D is perhaps TRBD2 (6 bases). Deletions cut 0 bases from V and 2 bases from J, with 8 bases between. The CDR3 extends over 14 amino acids. Germline V gene lookup returns CDR1 LGHDT and CDR2 YNNKEL (reference sequence). The CDR3 bases are TGTGCCAGCAGCCAAGATGGAGGGCCCTACGAGCAGTACTTC. Translation: CASSQDGGPYEQYF.

In DNA form, the CDR3 reads TGTGCCAGCTCACCAAACAGGGAAGATACGCAGTATTTT. Translation gives CASSPNREDTQYF. This rearrangement joins TRBV18 to TRBJ2-3, with a tentative D call TRBD1 (6 bases). The V end was cut by 2 bases, the J end by 5 bases, with 8 bases between. Per germline, CDR1 KGHSH and CDR2 LQKENI. The CDR3 loop spans 13 amino acids. The full variable domain, in which reference TRBV18 and TRBJ2-3 provide the parts outside the CDR3, is NAGVMQNPRHLVRRRGQEARLRCSPMKGHSHVYWYRQLPEEGLKFMVYLQKENIIDESGMPKERFSAEFPKEGPSILRIQQVVRGDSAAYFCASSPNREDTQYFGPGTRLTVL.

The CDR3 DNA reads TGTGCCAGCAGTTTATTCGGACAGGGGCGCAGAGAGACCCAGTACTTC. It yields the protein CASSLFGQGRRETQYF. V usage is TRBV28 and J usage is TRBJ2-5, with TRBD1 matching 9 bases. The CDR3 runs to 16 residues. Germline CDR1 is MDHEN and CDR2 is SYDVKM. V dropped 1 base and J dropped 4; count of bases not matched to a gene: 7.

In its sample, this clone was seen once. The chain couples TRBV5-1 to TRBJ1-1, with 7 bases lining up with TRBD1. Unmatched junction bases numbered 4, after V lost 2 bases and J lost 3 bases. The CDR3 length is 14 residues. Germline values: CDR1 SGHRS, CDR2 YFSETQ. CDR3 sequence reads: CASSFWGTDTEAFF. CDR3 nucleotides: TGCGCCAGCAGCTTTTGGGGGACAGACACTGAAGCTTTCTTT.